This paragraph covers one T cell receptor (beta chain) sequence. As yet, its antigen is unknown. The culture ran for 10 days before CD4+ T cells were isolated. The data were produced by immunoSEQ multiplex PCR, yet TCRdb's version contains in-frame clones alone and is incomplete. The sample yields around 60,000 clones, about 74% seen once. This CDR3 contains 18 residues. CDR1 is LNHDA, CDR2 SQIVND, per germline (reference sequence). Trimming shortened V by 3 bases and J by 4 bases, and 22 bases separated the two germline ends. The sample comes from a study of vaccination effects on CD4 cells after COVID-19.

The clonotype comes from a human donor who received a COVID-19 vaccine. V usage is TRBV19 and J usage is TRBJ2-1; D is possibly TRBD2 (6 bases). The material sequenced was CD4+ T cells from PBMCs cultured without peptide, taken before COVID-19 vaccination. DNA for the CDR3: TGTGCCAGTAGTATTGGGCCAATTCGGGGGAGCACTTACAATGAGCAGTTCTTC. Its protein is CASSIGPIRGSTYNEQFF.